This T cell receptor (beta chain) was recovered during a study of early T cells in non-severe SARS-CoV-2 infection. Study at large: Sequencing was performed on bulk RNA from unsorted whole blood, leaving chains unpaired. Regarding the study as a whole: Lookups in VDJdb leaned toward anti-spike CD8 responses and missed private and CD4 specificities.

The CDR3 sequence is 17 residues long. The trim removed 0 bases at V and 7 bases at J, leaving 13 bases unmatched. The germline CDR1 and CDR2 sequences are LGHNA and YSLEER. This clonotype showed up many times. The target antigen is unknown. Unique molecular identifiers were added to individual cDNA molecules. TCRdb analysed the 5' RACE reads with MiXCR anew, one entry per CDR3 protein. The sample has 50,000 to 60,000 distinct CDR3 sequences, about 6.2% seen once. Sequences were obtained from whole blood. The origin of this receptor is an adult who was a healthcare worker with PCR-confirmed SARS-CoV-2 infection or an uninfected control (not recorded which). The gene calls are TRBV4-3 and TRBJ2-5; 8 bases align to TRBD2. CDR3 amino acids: CASSQDRSGGPKGTQYF. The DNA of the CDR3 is TGCGCCAGCAGCCAAGATCGAAGCGGGGGACCCAAAGGGACCCAGTACTTC.